The present TCR beta chain was sequenced within a study of T-cell reconstitution after alpha-beta-depleted transplantation in children. Study outcomes and limitations: It was newly produced T cells that mostly accounted for T-cell counts and diversity one year after transplant.

A remark on this clonotype: Its antigen remains unknown.

Unique molecular identifiers were incorporated when the TCRbeta library was constructed. MiXCR was run by TCRdb on the PCR reads, yielding one entry per CDR3 protein. The sample includes a few hundred thousand distinct CDR3 sequences, over 25% seen only once; the top ten take 35% to 40%. Trimming pared 4 bases from V and 7 bases from J, leaving 17 bases between. This CDR3 has 13 amino acids. The V gene's germline CDR1 is SQVTM and CDR2 ANQGSEA. The chain recombines TRBV29-1 with TRBJ2-7; D unresolved. The specimen comprised PBMCs, sampled before TCRalphabeta/CD19-depleted stem cell transplant. This TCR was recovered from a boy under two years old with Wiskott-Aldrich syndrome, due to receive a stem cell transplant. The CDR3 bases are TGCAGCGTTGCATCGATAATCCAGGATGAGCAGTACTTC. It encodes CSVASIIQDEQYF.